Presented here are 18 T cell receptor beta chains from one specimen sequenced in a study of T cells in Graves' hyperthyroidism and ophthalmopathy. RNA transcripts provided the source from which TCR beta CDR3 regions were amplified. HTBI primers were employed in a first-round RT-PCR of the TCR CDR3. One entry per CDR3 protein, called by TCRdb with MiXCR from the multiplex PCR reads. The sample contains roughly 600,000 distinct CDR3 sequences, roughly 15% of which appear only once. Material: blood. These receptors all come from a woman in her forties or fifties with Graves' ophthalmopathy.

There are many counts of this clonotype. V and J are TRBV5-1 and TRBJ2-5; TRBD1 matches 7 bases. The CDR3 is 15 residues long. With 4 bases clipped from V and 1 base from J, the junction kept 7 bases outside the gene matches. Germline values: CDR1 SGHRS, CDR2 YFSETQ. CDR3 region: CASSRQGQVQETQYF. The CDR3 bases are TGCGCCAGCAGCAGACAGGGACAAGTCCAAGAGACCCAGTACTTC.

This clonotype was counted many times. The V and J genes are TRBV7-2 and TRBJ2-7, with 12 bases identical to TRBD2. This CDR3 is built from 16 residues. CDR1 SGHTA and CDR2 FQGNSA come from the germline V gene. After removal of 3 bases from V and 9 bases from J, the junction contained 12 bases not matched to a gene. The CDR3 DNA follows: TGTGCCAGCAGCTTGGATGAGACTAGCGGGAGAGGTAGGCAGTACTTC. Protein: CASSLDETSGRGRQYF.

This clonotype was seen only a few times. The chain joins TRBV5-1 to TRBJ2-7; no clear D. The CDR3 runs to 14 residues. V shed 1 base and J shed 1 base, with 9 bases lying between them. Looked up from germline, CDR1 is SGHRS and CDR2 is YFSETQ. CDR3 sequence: CASSLMGSSYEQYF. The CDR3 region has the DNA TGCGCCAGCAGCTTGATGGGGTCGTCCTACGAGCAGTACTTC. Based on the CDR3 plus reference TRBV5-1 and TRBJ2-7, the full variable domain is KAGVTQTPRYLIKTRGQQVTLSCSPISGHRSVSWYQQTPGQGLQFLFEYFSETQRNKGNFPGRFSGRQFSNSRSEMNVSTLELGDSALYLCASSLMGSSYEQYFGPGTRLTVT.

The CDR3 bases are TGTGCCAGCAGTGCGACAGGGTTCTCTGGAAACACCATATATTTT. This sequence encodes CASSATGFSGNTIYF. The chain employs TRBV27 and TRBJ1-3; 7 bases agree with TRBD1. The trim removed 5 bases at V and 0 bases at J, leaving 4 bases unmatched. There are 15 residues in the CDR3. The V gene's germline CDR1 is MNHEY and CDR2 SMNVEV (reference sequence).

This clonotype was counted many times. The CDR3 sequence: CASSADGFEAFF. CDR3 DNA sequence: TGTGCCAGCAGTGCGGACGGTTTTGAAGCTTTCTTT. The chain carries TRBV2 and TRBJ1-1; D is uncertain. The CDR3 sequence is 12 residues long. CDR1 is SNHLY and CDR2 is FYNNEI in the germline V gene. The V end lost 4 bases, the J end lost 7 bases, and 10 bases lay between the germline ends.

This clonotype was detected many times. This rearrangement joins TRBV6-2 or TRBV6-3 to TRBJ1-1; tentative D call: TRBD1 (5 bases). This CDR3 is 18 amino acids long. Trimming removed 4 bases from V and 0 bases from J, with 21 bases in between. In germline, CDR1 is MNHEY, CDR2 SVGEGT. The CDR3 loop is CASSFDSDRGLMNTEAFF. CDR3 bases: TGTGCCAGCAGTTTTGACTCGGACCGGGGACTTATGAACACTGAAGCTTTCTTT.

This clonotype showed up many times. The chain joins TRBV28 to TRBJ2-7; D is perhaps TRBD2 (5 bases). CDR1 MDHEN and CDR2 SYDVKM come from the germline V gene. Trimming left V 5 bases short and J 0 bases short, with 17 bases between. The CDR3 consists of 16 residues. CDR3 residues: CASSPLSGGLSYEQYF. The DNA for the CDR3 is TGTGCCAGCAGTCCCCTCAGCGGAGGTCTCTCCTACGAGCAGTACTTC.

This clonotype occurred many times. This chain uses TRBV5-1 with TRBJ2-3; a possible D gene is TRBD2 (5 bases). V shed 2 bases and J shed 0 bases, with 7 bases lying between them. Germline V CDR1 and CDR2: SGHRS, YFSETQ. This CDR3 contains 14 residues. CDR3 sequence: CASSLADSTDTQYF. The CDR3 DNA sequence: TGCGCCAGCAGCTTAGCGGATAGCACAGATACGCAGTATTTT. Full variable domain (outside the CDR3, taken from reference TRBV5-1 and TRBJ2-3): KAGVTQTPRYLIKTRGQQVTLSCSPISGHRSVSWYQQTPGQGLQFLFEYFSETQRNKGNFPGRFSGRQFSNSRSEMNVSTLELGDSALYLCASSLADSTDTQYFGPGTRLTVL.

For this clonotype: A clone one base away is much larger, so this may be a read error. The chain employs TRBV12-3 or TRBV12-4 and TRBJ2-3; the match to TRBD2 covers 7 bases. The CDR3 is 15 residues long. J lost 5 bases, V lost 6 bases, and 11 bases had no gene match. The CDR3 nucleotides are TGTGCCAGCAGGAAGCCCCAGGGAGGGGTAGATACGCAGTATTTT. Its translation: CASRKPQGGVDTQYF.

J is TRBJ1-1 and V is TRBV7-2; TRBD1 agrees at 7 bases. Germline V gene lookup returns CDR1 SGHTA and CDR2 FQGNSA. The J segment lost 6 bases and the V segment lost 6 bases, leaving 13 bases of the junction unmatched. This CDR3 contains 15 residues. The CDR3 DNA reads TGTGCCAGCAGAACCCCCAGGGGGGTGGGTTCTGAAGCTTTCTTT. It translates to CASRTPRGVGSEAFF.

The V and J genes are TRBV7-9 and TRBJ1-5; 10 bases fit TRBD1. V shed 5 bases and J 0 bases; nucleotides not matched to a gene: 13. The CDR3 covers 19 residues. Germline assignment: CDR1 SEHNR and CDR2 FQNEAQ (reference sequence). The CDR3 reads CASSTYPGTGASSNQPQHF. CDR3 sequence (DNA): TGTGCCAGCAGCACCTACCCCGGGACAGGGGCGTCTAGCAATCAGCCCCAGCATTTT.

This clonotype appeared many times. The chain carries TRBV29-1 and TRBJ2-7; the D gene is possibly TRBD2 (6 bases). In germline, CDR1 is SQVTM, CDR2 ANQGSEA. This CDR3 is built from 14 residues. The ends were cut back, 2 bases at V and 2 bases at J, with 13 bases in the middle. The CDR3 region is CSVEKTGGPYEQYF. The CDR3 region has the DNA TGCAGCGTTGAAAAAACCGGAGGGCCCTACGAGCAGTACTTC.

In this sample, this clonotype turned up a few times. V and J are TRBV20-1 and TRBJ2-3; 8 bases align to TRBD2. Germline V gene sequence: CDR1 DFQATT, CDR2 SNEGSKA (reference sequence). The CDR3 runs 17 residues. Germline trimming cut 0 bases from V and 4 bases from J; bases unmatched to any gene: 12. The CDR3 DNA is TGCAGTGCTAGAGAGGCCGAGCGGGAGTGGGGGGCAGATACGCAGTATTTT. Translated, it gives CSAREAEREWGADTQYF.

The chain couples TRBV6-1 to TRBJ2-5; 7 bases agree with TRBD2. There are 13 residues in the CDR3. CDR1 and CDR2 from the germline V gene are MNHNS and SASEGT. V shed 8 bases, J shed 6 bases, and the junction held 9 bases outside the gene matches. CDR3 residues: CASRAGVGKTQYF. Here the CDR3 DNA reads TGTGCCAGCCGGGCGGGAGTTGGGAAGACCCAGTACTTC.

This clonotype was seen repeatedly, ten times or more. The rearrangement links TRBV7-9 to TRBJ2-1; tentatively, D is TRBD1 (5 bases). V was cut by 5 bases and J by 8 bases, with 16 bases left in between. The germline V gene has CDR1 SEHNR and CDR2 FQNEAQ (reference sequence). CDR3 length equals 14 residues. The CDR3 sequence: CASSHRSGYDEQFF. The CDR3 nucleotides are TGTGCCAGCAGCCACCGTTCAGGGTACGATGAGCAGTTCTTC.

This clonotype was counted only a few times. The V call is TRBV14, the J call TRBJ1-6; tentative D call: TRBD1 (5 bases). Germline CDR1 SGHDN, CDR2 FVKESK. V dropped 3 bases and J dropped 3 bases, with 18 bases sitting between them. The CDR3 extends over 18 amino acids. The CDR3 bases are TGTGCCAGCAGCCAGATTAGACAGCCAAAACACTATAATTCACCCCTCCACTTT. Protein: CASSQIRQPKHYNSPLHF.

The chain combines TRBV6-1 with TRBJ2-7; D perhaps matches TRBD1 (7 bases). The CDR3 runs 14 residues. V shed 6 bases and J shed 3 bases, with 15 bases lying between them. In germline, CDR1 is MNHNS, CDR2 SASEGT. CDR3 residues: CASSRQGGNYEQYF. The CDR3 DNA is TGTGCCAGCAGCCGACAGGGAGGTAACTACGAGCAGTACTTC.

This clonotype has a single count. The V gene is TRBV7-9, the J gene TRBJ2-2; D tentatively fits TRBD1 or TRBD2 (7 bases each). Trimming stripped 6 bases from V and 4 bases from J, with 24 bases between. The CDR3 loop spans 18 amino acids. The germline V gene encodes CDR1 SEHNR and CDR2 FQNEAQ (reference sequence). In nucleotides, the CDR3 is TGTGCCAGCAGTGGAGCCGGGCGGGGGACAGACCTCACCGGGGAGCTGTTTTTT. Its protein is CASSGAGRGTDLTGELFF.